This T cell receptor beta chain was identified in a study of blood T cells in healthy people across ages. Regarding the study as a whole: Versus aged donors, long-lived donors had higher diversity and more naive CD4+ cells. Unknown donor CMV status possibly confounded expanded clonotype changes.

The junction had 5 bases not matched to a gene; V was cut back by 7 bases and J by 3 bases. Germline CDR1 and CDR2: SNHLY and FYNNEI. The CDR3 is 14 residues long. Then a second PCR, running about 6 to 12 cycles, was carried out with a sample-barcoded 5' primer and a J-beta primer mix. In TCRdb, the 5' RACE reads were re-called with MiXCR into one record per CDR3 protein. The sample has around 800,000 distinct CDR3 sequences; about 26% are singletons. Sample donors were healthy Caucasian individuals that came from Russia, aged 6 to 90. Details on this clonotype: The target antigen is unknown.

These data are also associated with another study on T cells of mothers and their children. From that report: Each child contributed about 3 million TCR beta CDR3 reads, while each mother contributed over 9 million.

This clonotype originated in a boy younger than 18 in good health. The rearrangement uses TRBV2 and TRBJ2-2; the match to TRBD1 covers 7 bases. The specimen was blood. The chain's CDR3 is CASTGRGYTGELFF. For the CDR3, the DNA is TGTGCCAGCACTGGCAGGGGGTACACCGGGGAGCTGTTTTTT.